A single sample gave rise to the 10 T cell receptor beta chains below, sequenced in a study of T-cell memory formation after mild COVID-19. A single record per CDR3 protein comes from TCRdb applying MiXCR to the 5' RACE reads. The sample has over 120,000 distinct CDR3 sequences, 6% seen once; the top ten hold more than 2%. The sequenced sample consisted of PBMCs or a T cell subset sorted from them (not recorded which). The receptors derive from an adult woman who had mild COVID-19 (a few samples of this study predate the infection). Cell type and time point are not known.

This clonotype came up many times. The V gene is TRBV7-8, the J gene TRBJ2-5, with D perhaps assigned TRBD1 or TRBD2 (5 bases each). Germline V gene sequence: CDR1 SGHVS, CDR2 FQNEAQ. Trimming took 5 bases from V and 3 from J, leaving 16 bases between them. The CDR3 spans 15 residues. The CDR3 sequence: CASSQSRGYEETQYF. The CDR3 DNA sequence: TGTGCCAGCAGCCAATCGAGGGGCTACGAAGAGACCCAGTACTTC.

This clonotype came up many times. CDR3 sequence (DNA): TGCGCCAGCAGCCCCTGGACAGGGACAAGGGAGCAGTACTTC. Translated: CASSPWTGTREQYF. The V and J genes are TRBV4-3 and TRBJ2-7; TRBD1 aligns across 8 bases. This CDR3 region has 14 residues. In germline, CDR1 is LGHNA, CDR2 YSLEER. Unmatched junction bases numbered 9, after V lost 4 bases and J lost 7 bases.

This clonotype has a handful of counts. This rearrangement joins TRBV14 to TRBJ1-4; 8 bases fit TRBD1. There are 13 residues in the CDR3. The V gene's germline CDR1 is SGHDN and CDR2 FVKESK. Trimming at V came to 3 bases and at J to 10 bases, leaving 4 bases not matched to a gene. CDR3 region: CASSHRTGTKLFF. As DNA, the CDR3 is TGTGCCAGCAGCCACAGGACAGGGACAAAACTGTTTTTT.

In its sample, this clonotype was seen a few times. V is TRBV5-1 and J is TRBJ2-7; D remains unclear. The CDR3 covers 13 residues. CDR1 and CDR2 from the germline V gene are SGHRS and YFSETQ. Trimming removed 0 bases from V and 4 bases from J, with 8 bases in between. The CDR3 DNA sequence: TGCGCCAGCAGCTTGGTCCCGCTTTACGAGCAGTACTTC. Its protein product is CASSLVPLYEQYF.

This clonotype was seen ten or more times. This chain connects TRBV9 to TRBJ2-5; possibly TRBD1 or TRBD2 for D (5 bases each). CDR3 length: 16 amino acids. The germline V gene has CDR1 SGDLS and CDR2 YYNGEE. V was cut by 0 bases and J by 2 bases, with 14 bases left in between. The CDR3 reads CASSVASGQRQETQYF. CDR3 in DNA: TGTGCCAGCAGCGTAGCGTCGGGGCAGAGACAAGAGACCCAGTACTTC.

For this clonotype: One junction end disagrees with the germline gene, perhaps due to a read error. The chain couples TRBV5-1 to TRBJ2-3; possibly TRBD2 for D (6 bases). Per the germline V gene, CDR1 is SGHRS and CDR2 is YFSETQ. This CDR3 is 14 amino acids long. DNA for the CDR3: TGCGCCACCAGCGAGTGGGGGGGCACAGATACGCAGTATTTT. This codes for CATSEWGGTDTQYF.

The V gene is TRBV5-4, the J gene TRBJ2-1; TRBD1 agrees at 7 bases. Germline V lookup: CDR1 SGHNT, CDR2 YYREEE (reference sequence). The V and J ends lost 5 bases and 2 bases, in that order; junction bases with no gene match: 7. The CDR3 runs to 15 residues. CDR3: CASSQDRPTYNEQFF. The CDR3 nucleotides read TGTGCCAGCAGTCAGGACAGGCCAACCTACAATGAGCAGTTCTTC.

This clonotype was seen repeatedly, ten times or more. The J gene is TRBJ2-3, the V gene TRBV5-6; 8 bases agree with TRBD2. The CDR3 covers 16 residues. Germline values: CDR1 SGHDT, CDR2 YYEEEE. The V segment lost 0 bases and the J segment 2 bases; nucleotides outside the gene matches: 5. Here the CDR3 DNA reads TGTGCCAGCAGCTTGGGACTAGCGTATAACACAGATACGCAGTATTTT. Protein sequence: CASSLGLAYNTDTQYF. Full variable domain (outside the CDR3, taken from reference TRBV5-6 and TRBJ2-3): DAGVTQSPTHLIKTRGQQVTLRCSPKSGHDTVSWYQQALGQGPQFIFQYYEEEERQRGNFPDRFSGHQFPNYSSELNVNALLLGDSALYLCASSLGLAYNTDTQYFGPGTRLTVL.

At least ten counts were recorded for this clonotype. The chain links TRBV5-6 to TRBJ2-7; 8 bases are a match to TRBD1. V was clipped by 0 bases and J by 1 base; unmatched bases: 6. The CDR3 is 16 residues long. The germline V gene has CDR1 SGHDT and CDR2 YYEEEE. Here the CDR3 DNA reads TGTGCCAGCAGCTTGGGGCGGAGGACAGGGTCCTACGAGCAGTACTTC. Translating gives CASSLGRRTGSYEQYF. The complete variable domain, with remaining parts taken from reference TRBV5-6 and TRBJ2-7, reads DAGVTQSPTHLIKTRGQQVTLRCSPKSGHDTVSWYQQALGQGPQFIFQYYEEEERQRGNFPDRFSGHQFPNYSSELNVNALLLGDSALYLCASSLGRRTGSYEQYFGPGTRLTVT.

This clonotype was seen at least ten times. This rearrangement joins TRBV5-1 to TRBJ2-1; TRBD2 is a possible D gene (6 bases). Trimming took 5 bases from V and 10 from J, leaving 13 bases between them. CDR3 size: 12 residues. CDR1 SGHRS and CDR2 YFSETQ come from the germline V gene. The CDR3, as DNA: TGCGCCAGCAGGTTACTAGCAGAAGAGCAGTTCTTC. Translation gives CASRLLAEEQFF.